The source of this T cell receptor (beta chain) is a study of blood T cell repertoires in COVID-19. As for the study in general: Acute and convalescent COVID-19 specimens originated in the United States, Italy and Spain.

In the original workflow: For nucleated cells, counts were estimated from reference gene primer amplification. Sequenced by immunoSEQ multiplex PCR; TCRdb stores in-frame clones only, minus some. V, J and clone size derive from that table, while D and trimming were established from the DNA sequence. Among over 110,000 clones listed, roughly four fifths were seen once. The V and J ends lost 3 bases and 13 bases, in that order; junction bases with no gene match: 5. Looked up from germline, CDR1 is LNHDA and CDR2 is SQIVND (reference sequence). The CDR3 is made up of 13 amino acids. The J gene is TRBJ2-6, the V gene TRBV19; 8 bases line up with TRBD2. Material for sequencing was peripheral blood. The origin of this receptor is an older man with acute or convalescent COVID-19. CDR3: CASSIRGGNVLTF. CDR3 nucleotides: TGTGCCAGTAGTATTCGGGGGGGAAATGTCCTGACTTTC.